This T cell receptor beta chain was sequenced in a study of beta chain features in type 1 diabetes. Findings and limits, study-wide: Among all four CD4+ subsets, Type 1 diabetes patients had TCRB CDR3s that were moderately but significantly shorter. Sequencing from cDNA could over-represent high-TCR-expressing cells. Insertions at VDJ junctions were less frequent in type 1 diabetes patients. These patients also deleted more nucleotides at the same junctions. The question of HLA type influencing TCRB rearrangement was one that remained unresolved here.

The sequenced template was cDNA made from the entire isolated RNA. Data came from immunoSEQ multiplex PCR; TCRdb stores just in-frame clones and leaves some out. This repertoire shows about 930,000 clones, under 20% found once; its top ten account for 0.023%. As concerns this clone: Its cognate antigen is unknown.

The germline V and J ends were trimmed by 0 bases and 3 bases, with 13 bases remaining between them. This CDR3 is built from 16 residues. Sequencing input: naive CD4+ T cells from blood. This sequence originates from a woman between 18 and 29 years old in good health. The V and J genes are TRBV23-1 and TRBJ2-3; a weak D match, TRBD1 (6 bases). TRBV23-1 is an ORF, with its function uncertain. This CDR3 reads CASSQSTQGMTDTQYF. The CDR3 nucleotides are TGCGCCAGCAGTCAATCGACGCAGGGGATGACAGATACGCAGTATTTT.